The clone carrying this T cell receptor (beta chain) was observed a few times. Its antigen is as yet unknown. These data originate in a study of T cells in Graves' hyperthyroidism and ophthalmopathy. Study results and limitations: Blood held most thyroid clonotypes expanded above 0.001 frequency.

There were TCR beta CDR3 regions amplified from RNA transcripts. First-round RT-PCR targeting the TCR CDR3 was performed with the HTBI primer set. Each CDR3 protein gets one entry after TCRdb re-called the multiplex PCR reads with MiXCR. The top ten clones hold about 53% of a sample with 300,000 to 400,000 distinct CDR3 sequences, roughly 18% of them seen once. Germline CDR1 and CDR2: MNHEY and SMNVEV (reference sequence). Trimming took 7 bases from V and 1 from J; bases not matched to a gene: 14. CDR3 size: 17 residues. A lack of ophthalmopathy progression within 18 months defined stable Graves' hyperthyroidism. Newly diagnosed hyperthyroidism, duration under 2 months, in patients aged 18 to 65.

This clonotype was sampled from a woman between 50 and 59 years old with Graves' hyperthyroidism. Material: blood. The chain is built from TRBV27 and TRBJ1-1, with 8 bases that match TRBD1. The CDR3 reads CASTLKGQGAWNTEAFF. DNA for the CDR3: TGTGCCAGCACCCTGAAGGGGCAGGGGGCTTGGAACACTGAAGCTTTCTTT.